This passage covers 23 T cell receptor beta chains from one sample sequenced in a study of blood T cell repertoires in COVID-19. Repertoires were generated with immunoSEQ multiplex PCR, while TCRdb's copy carries only in-frame clones and drops some. Of roughly 220,000 clones in the sample, 65% to 85% were seen once. Sequences were obtained from PBMCs or T cells enriched from blood (not recorded which). These receptors were obtained from a man aged 30 to 45 with acute COVID-19.

J is TRBJ1-2 and V is TRBV2; TRBD1 matches 7 bases. The CDR3 has 14 residues. After removal of 6 bases from V and 4 bases from J, the junction contained 8 bases not matched to a gene. The V gene's germline CDR1 is SNHLY and CDR2 FYNNEI. The CDR3 DNA is TGTGCCAGCAGGGCTCCGGGACAGTTCTATGGCTACACCTTC. Its protein product is CASRAPGQFYGYTF.

The chain links TRBV7-6 to TRBJ2-7; 12 bases are a match to TRBD1. This CDR3 is 14 amino acids long. J was trimmed by 7 bases and V by 4 bases; bases with no gene match: 5. Germline CDR1 and CDR2: SGHVS and FNYEAQ. CDR3 sequence (DNA): TGTGCCAGCAGCTCGGGACAGGGGGCGAAAGAGCAGTACTTC. Protein sequence: CASSSGQGAKEQYF.

The chain links TRBV2 to TRBJ2-2, with D tentatively TRBD2 (5 bases). The germline CDR1 and CDR2 sequences are SNHLY and FYNNEI. Trimming stripped 11 bases from V and 1 base from J, with 17 bases between. This CDR3 has 15 residues. CDR3 region: CACLTGNGNTGELFF. Here the CDR3 DNA reads TGTGCCTGTCTAACCGGGAATGGGAACACCGGGGAGCTGTTTTTT.

This clone was counted only a few times. The CDR3, as DNA: TGTGCCAGCAGTGAAGCCCGGGTTGCAGGCTACACCTTC. This sequence encodes CASSEARVAGYTF. The chain joins TRBV6-1 to TRBJ1-2; D remains unclear. The CDR3 loop spans 13 amino acids. From germline, CDR1 is MNHNS and CDR2 SASEGT. Trimming cost V 0 bases and J 8 bases, with 10 bases left between them.

The genes are TRBV2 and TRBJ2-7; D uncertain. CDR1 SNHLY and CDR2 FYNNEI come from the germline V gene. CDR3 length: 17 residues. The V and J ends lost 2 bases and 1 base respectively, with 18 bases between them. The CDR3 spells CASSERSGSRLSYEQYF. The DNA of the CDR3 is TGTGCCAGCAGTGAAAGAAGTGGGTCGCGGTTATCCTACGAGCAGTACTTC.

V is TRBV18 and J is TRBJ2-7, with TRBD2 identical over 7 bases. The CDR3 is 16 amino acids. The germline gives CDR1 KGHSH, CDR2 LQKENI. V dropped 1 base and J dropped 0; count of bases not matched to a gene: 6. CDR3 nucleotides: TGTGCCAGCTCACCACAGTCGGGGGGAAGCTCCTACGAGCAGTACTTC. Translating gives CASSPQSGGSSYEQYF.

The chain is built from TRBV2 and TRBJ2-2, with D tentatively TRBD2 (6 bases). Germline values: CDR1 SNHLY, CDR2 FYNNEI. The V end was cut by 6 bases, the J end by 1 base, with 18 bases between. This CDR3 contains 17 residues. The CDR3 is CASRAPGGLRNTGELFF. CDR3 in DNA: TGTGCCAGCAGGGCGCCCGGGGGTCTAAGGAACACCGGGGAGCTGTTTTTT.

The chain has TRBV28 and TRBJ1-4; 7 nucleotides agree with TRBD1. Germline V gives CDR1 MDHEN, CDR2 SYDVKM. This CDR3 has 14 amino acids. Trimming cost V 3 bases and J 7 bases; bases outside gene matches: 5. The CDR3 is CASSFGQGGEKLFF. The CDR3 coding sequence is TGTGCCAGCAGTTTCGGGCAGGGGGGTGAAAAACTGTTTTTT.

The genes are TRBV5-1 and TRBJ2-7; TRBD1 agrees at 8 bases. The CDR3 consists of 14 residues. Trimming cost V 3 bases and J 5 bases; bases outside gene matches: 7. Germline CDR1 is SGHRS and CDR2 is YFSETQ. This chain's CDR3 is CASSSSTGANEQYF. In DNA, the CDR3 is TGCGCCAGCAGCTCCTCGACAGGGGCCAACGAGCAGTACTTC.

The gene calls are TRBV7-3 and TRBJ1-2; TRBD1 might be the D (6 bases). Germline CDR1 and CDR2: SGHTA and FQGTGA. The CDR3 loop spans 13 amino acids. The V end lost 3 bases, the J end lost 6 bases, and 11 bases lay between the germline ends. The CDR3 spells CASSLDRDNGYTF. The DNA for the CDR3 is TGTGCCAGCAGCTTGGACAGAGATAATGGCTACACCTTC.

This clone was seen once. The rearrangement uses TRBV7-9 and TRBJ2-2; D call uncertain. V was trimmed by 1 base and J by 1 base, leaving 7 bases between them. CDR1 and CDR2 (germline): SEHNR, FQNEAQ (reference sequence). This CDR3 has 15 residues. CDR3 DNA: TGTGCCAGCAGCTTAGGGTCCGGGAACACCGGGGAGCTGTTTTTT. It encodes CASSLGSGNTGELFF.

This chain uses TRBV3-1 (or the pseudogene TRBV3-2) with TRBJ1-1, with 9 bases that match TRBD1. Germline CDR1 LGHDT, CDR2 YNNKEL (reference sequence). V was pared by 4 bases and J by 5 bases, with 11 bases of the junction left unmatched. This CDR3 is built from 16 residues. The CDR3 bases are TGTGCCAGCAGCCTTGGACAGGGGCGAGGGATAACTGAAGCTTTCTTT. Translation: CASSLGQGRGITEAFF.

This clone was picked up one time. CDR3 protein: CASSEQGARVGEAFF. The CDR3 nucleotides read TGTGCCAGCAGCGAACAGGGGGCGCGCGTTGGTGAAGCTTTCTTT. V gene TRBV3-1 (or the pseudogene TRBV3-2) combines with J gene TRBJ1-1; TRBD1 matches 9 bases. The length of the CDR3 is 15 residues. Germline lookup yields CDR1 LGHDT and CDR2 YNNKEL (reference sequence). V lost 5 bases, J lost 7 bases, and 11 bases stayed unmatched.

This clone was picked up one time. This sequence joins TRBV14 and TRBJ2-3; 10 positions agree with TRBD2. Germline loops: CDR1 SGHDN, CDR2 FVKESK. The V segment lost 5 bases and the J segment 1 base; nucleotides outside the gene matches: 12. This CDR3 has 18 residues. CDR3 sequence reads: CASSKTQRGGHGTDTQYF. Here the CDR3 DNA reads TGTGCCAGCAGCAAGACCCAGCGGGGGGGCCATGGCACAGATACGCAGTATTTT.

The chain links TRBV3-1 (or the pseudogene TRBV3-2) to TRBJ1-1, with D hard to call. This CDR3 is 13 amino acids long. CDR1 and CDR2 (germline): LGHDT, YNNKEL (reference sequence). Trimming pared 4 bases from V and 7 bases from J, leaving 13 bases between. Here the CDR3 DNA reads TGTGCCAGCAGCCTTGGAAGCCTAGGTGAAGCTTTCTTT. This gives the protein CASSLGSLGEAFF.

This chain joins TRBV5-1 and TRBJ2-7, with no clear D. CDR1 is SGHRS and CDR2 is YFSETQ in the germline V gene. V lost 7 bases and J lost 0, with 8 bases in between. CDR3 length: 12 amino acids. The chain's CDR3 is CASGPSSYEQYF. As DNA, the CDR3 is TGCGCCAGCGGTCCGAGCTCCTACGAGCAGTACTTC. Full variable domain (remainder filled in from reference TRBV5-1 and TRBJ2-7): KAGVTQTPRYLIKTRGQQVTLSCSPISGHRSVSWYQQTPGQGLQFLFEYFSETQRNKGNFPGRFSGRQFSNSRSEMNVSTLELGDSALYLCASGPSSYEQYFGPGTRLTVT.

The chain recombines TRBV19 with TRBJ1-2; D may be TRBD1 (5 bases). V dropped 3 bases and J dropped 8 bases, with 19 bases sitting between them. This CDR3 spans 15 amino acids. Germline CDR1 LNHDA, CDR2 SQIVND (reference sequence). The CDR3 DNA reads TGTGCCAGTAGTATCGGTGGCAGGGAATACGGCGGCTACACCTTC. Its translation is CASSIGGREYGGYTF.

The chain recombines TRBV11-2 with TRBJ1-1; tentative D call: TRBD1 (5 bases). There are 13 residues in the CDR3. Trimming left V 5 bases short and J 0 bases short, with 7 bases between. Germline V gene lookup returns CDR1 SGHAT and CDR2 FQNNGV. The CDR3 loop is CASSRQLNTEAFF. The CDR3 DNA sequence: TGTGCCAGCAGCCGACAGTTGAACACTGAAGCTTTCTTT.

This clone has more than one count but fewer than ten. The rearrangement uses TRBV11-3 and TRBJ2-3, with TRBD2 as a possible D gene (6 bases). The germline V gene encodes CDR1 SGHNT and CDR2 YENEEA. Trimming shortened V by 2 bases and J by 2 bases, and 8 bases separated the two germline ends. The CDR3 runs to 14 residues. The CDR3 nucleotides are TGTGCCAGCAGCTTAACTAGCAACACAGATACGCAGTATTTT. Translation: CASSLTSNTDTQYF.

This clone occurred a few times. The chain couples TRBV27 to TRBJ1-4; TRBD1 agrees at 7 bases. V lost 5 bases, J lost 8 bases, and 8 bases stayed unmatched. The length of the CDR3 is 14 residues. CDR1 is MNHEY and CDR2 is SMNVEV in the germline V gene (reference sequence). CDR3 residues: CASSPRQGGEKLFF. For the CDR3, the DNA is TGTGCCAGCAGTCCCCGACAGGGAGGCGAAAAACTGTTTTTT.

This clone was seen only once. The rearrangement links TRBV5-4 to TRBJ1-2, with 11 bases matching TRBD1. With V trimmed by 4 bases and J by 5 bases, 10 bases remained unmatched. The CDR3 covers 16 residues. Germline V CDR1 and CDR2: SGHNT, YYREEE (reference sequence). CDR3 sequence reads: CASSTGTGGVDYGYTF. The CDR3 coding sequence is TGTGCCAGCAGCACCGGGACAGGGGGGGTGGATTATGGCTACACCTTC.

The V and J genes are TRBV2 and TRBJ2-5; TRBD2 matches 7 bases. The V and J ends lost 7 bases and 6 bases, in that order; junction bases with no gene match: 11. Germline-derived CDR1 and CDR2 are SNHLY and FYNNEI. The CDR3 length is 14 residues. The CDR3 protein is CASKVGGVTKTQYF. DNA for the CDR3: TGTGCCAGCAAGGTGGGGGGGGTAACGAAGACCCAGTACTTC.

The chain joins TRBV12-3 or TRBV12-4 to TRBJ2-3; 7 positions agree with TRBD1. The junction had 10 bases not matched to a gene; V was cut back by 5 bases and J by 14 bases. CDR3 length: 12 residues. The CDR3 DNA is TGTGCCAGCAGTAAGGACCAGGGGGACCTGTATTTT. The encoded protein is CASSKDQGDLYF.